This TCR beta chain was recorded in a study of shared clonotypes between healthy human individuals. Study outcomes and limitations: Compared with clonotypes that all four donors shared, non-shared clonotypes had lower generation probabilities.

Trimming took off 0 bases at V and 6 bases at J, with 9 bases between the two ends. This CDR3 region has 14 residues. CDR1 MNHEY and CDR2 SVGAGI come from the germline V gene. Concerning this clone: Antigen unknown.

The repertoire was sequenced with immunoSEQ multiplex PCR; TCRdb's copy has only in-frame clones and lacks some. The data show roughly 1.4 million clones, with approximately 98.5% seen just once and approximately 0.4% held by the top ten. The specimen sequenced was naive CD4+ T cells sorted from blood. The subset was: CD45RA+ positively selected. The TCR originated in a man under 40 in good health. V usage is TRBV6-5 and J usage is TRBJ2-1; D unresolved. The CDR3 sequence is CASSYSSGSNEQFF. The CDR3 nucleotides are TGTGCCAGCAGTTACTCGAGTGGCTCCAATGAGCAGTTCTTC.